Listed below are T cell receptor beta chains from one sample, sequenced in a study of T cell responses to AZD1222 COVID-19 vaccine. The table came from immunoSEQ multiplex PCR; TCRdb's copy has only in-frame clones and leaves some out. This sample has more than 90,000 clones, with roughly 90% found just once. Here the sequenced sample was peripheral blood, taken 28 days after the second AZD1222 dose. The receptors originated from an adult who received the AZD1222 COVID-19 vaccine. Each CDR3 is given with its conserved first and last residue. D genes are given only for firm matches. Only some rows state a clone size, as once, few, many or a class for expanded clones.

- | - | TRBJ1-2 | TRBV12-3/TRBV12-4 | TGTGCCAGCAGCCCCGGCTATGGCTACACCTTC | CASSPGYGYTF
- | - | TRBJ2-3 | TRBV18 | TGTGCCAGCTCACCACCGACCAGTAGTCCCACAGATACGCAGTATTTT | CASSPPTSSPTDTQYF
- | TRBD2 | TRBJ2-7 | TRBV6-5 | TGTGCCAGCACCATGGGAGGGATTAAGTACTTC | CASTMGGIKYF
once | - | TRBJ2-5 | TRBV19 | TGTGCCAGTAGTAGCCAGACGGGTCGCCCTGGGGAGACCCAGTACTTC | CASSSQTGRPGETQYF
- | - | TRBJ1-1 | TRBV15 | TGTGCCACCCTTGACCCGACAGAAATGAACACTGAAGCTTTCTTT | CATLDPTEMNTEAFF
- | TRBD2 | TRBJ2-1 | TRBV30 | TGTGCCTGGAGTGCCCACGGGACTAGCGCGTACAATGAGCAGTTCTTC | CAWSAHGTSAYNEQFF
- | TRBD2 | TRBJ2-1 | TRBV12-3/TRBV12-4 | TGTGCCAGCAGCAGGACTAGCAGTGAGCAGTTCTTC | CASSRTSSEQFF
- | - | TRBJ1-1 | TRBV29-1 | TGCAGCGTTCGTGGCGGCCGAGGAGCTTTCTTT | CSVRGGRGAFF
few | - | TRBJ1-4 | TRBV5-1 | TGCGCCAGCAGCGTCGAGGGGTCTAATGAAAAACTGTTTTTT | CASSVEGSNEKLFF
- | - | TRBJ1-5 | TRBV2 | TGTGCCAGCAGTGACTTCGAGGGCAATCAGCCCCAGCATTTT | CASSDFEGNQPQHF
- | - | TRBJ2-1 | TRBV5-4 | TGTGCCAGCAGCCCACAGGGAGGAGGGCCCCATGAGCAGTTCTTC | CASSPQGGGPHEQFF
- | TRBD1 | TRBJ2-1 | TRBV3-1/TRBV3-2 | TGTGCCAGCAGCCAGGGCAGGGGGCGCGTAGATGAGCAGTTCTTC | CASSQGRGRVDEQFF
- | - | TRBJ1-5 | TRBV30 | TGTGCCTGGAGTGTAGGGAGCAATAGCAATCAGCCCCAGCATTTT | CAWSVGSNSNQPQHF
- | - | TRBJ2-7 | TRBV11-1 | TGTGCCAGCAGCTTAAGGTCGAGCGTCTACGAGCAGTACTTC | CASSLRSSVYEQYF
once | TRBD2 | TRBJ2-2 | TRBV11-3 | TGTGCCAGCAGCTCAGGACTAGCGGTAACCGGGGAGCTGTTTTTT | CASSSGLAVTGELFF
- | - | TRBJ2-2 | TRBV30 | TGTGCCTGGAGTCCTGGTACGGGCCCCGGGGAGCTGTTTTTT | CAWSPGTGPGELFF
- | TRBD1 | TRBJ1-1 | TRBV6-5 | TGTGCCAGCAGTTACGACGGGACAGGGGGCCTCACTGAAGCTTTCTTT | CASSYDGTGGLTEAFF
- | - | TRBJ2-5 | TRBV6-2/TRBV6-3 | TGTGCCAGCAGTTACGGGACGGCCCAAGAGACCCAGTACTTC | CASSYGTAQETQYF
- | - | TRBJ2-3 | TRBV4-1 | TGCGCCAGCAGCCAAGCTCCCGGACTGAGCACAGATACGCAGTATTTT | CASSQAPGLSTDTQYF
- | - | TRBJ1-5 | TRBV5-6 | TGTGCCAGCAGCTTGGGAGGGCTACAAAATCAGCCCCAGCATTTT | CASSLGGLQNQPQHF
once | TRBD2 | TRBJ2-1 | TRBV20-1 | TGCAGTGCTAGTGTCCCCCACTTAGCGGGTCCAGCCCGCTCCTACAATGAGCAGTTCTTC | CSASVPHLAGPARSYNEQFF
- | - | TRBJ2-2 | TRBV25-1 | TGTGCCAGCAGTGAATATGGGGGGCGGGCCGGGGAGCTGTTTTTT | CASSEYGGRAGELFF
- | - | TRBJ1-6 | TRBV18 | TGTGCCAGCTCACCTGAGGAGATCGGTTCACCCCTCCACTTT | CASSPEEIGSPLHF
- | TRBD2 | TRBJ2-7 | TRBV7-8 | TGTGCCAGCAGCTTAGCGGGACTAGCGGGAGCGTATTACGAGCAGTACTTC | CASSLAGLAGAYYEQYF
- | - | TRBJ1-2 | TRBV10-2 | TGCGCCAGCAGGGCCGGAAATTGGGTCGCTACACTCGATGGCTACACCTTC | CASRAGNWVATLDGYTF
- | TRBD1 | TRBJ2-2 | TRBV25-1 | TGTGCCAGCAGTGACAGGGGGTCGAACACCGGGGAGCTGTTTTTT | CASSDRGSNTGELFF
- | - | TRBJ1-1 | TRBV28 | TGTGCCAGCCTGACACCTGGGAACACTGAAGCTTTCTTT | CASLTPGNTEAFF
- | - | TRBJ1-4 | TRBV7-9 | TGTGCCAGCAGCTCCTCAAATGAAAAACTGTTTTTT | CASSSSNEKLFF
- | TRBD1 | TRBJ2-7 | TRBV19 | TGTGCCAGTAGAACGACGGGGACAGGGGTCGGCGAGCAGTACTTC | CASRTTGTGVGEQYF
- | - | TRBJ2-1 | TRBV7-6 | TGTGCCAGCAGCTATCAGAAAGTTTGGTTCTTC | CASSYQKVWFF
once | - | TRBJ1-3 | TRBV5-1 | TGCGCCAGCAGCTTGGGGCGCTCTGGAAACACCATATATTTT | CASSLGRSGNTIYF
- | - | TRBJ1-1 | TRBV7-9 | TGTGCCAGCAGCTCAGGGTTAGTGAACACTGAAGCTTTCTTT | CASSSGLVNTEAFF
- | - | TRBJ1-4 | TRBV30 | TGTGCCTGGAGTGTGGGATTAACTAATGAAAAACTGTTTTTT | CAWSVGLTNEKLFF
- | - | TRBJ1-5 | TRBV27 | TGTGCCAGCAGAAAAGGAGGGGTCATTCAGCCCCAGCATTTT | CASRKGGVIQPQHF
- | TRBD1 | TRBJ2-7 | TRBV29-1 | TGCAGCGTCGAGCCGGGACAGGGCGTGGGGGAGCAGTACTTC | CSVEPGQGVGEQYF
- | - | TRBJ2-3 | TRBV7-2 | TGTGCCAGCAGCTTAAACGGGAGAGTAGATACGCAGTATTTT | CASSLNGRVDTQYF
- | - | TRBJ2-1 | TRBV18 | TGTGCCAGCTCACCACCAGTCCTAGCCGGCGAGCAGTTCTTC | CASSPPVLAGEQFF
- | TRBD2 | TRBJ2-1 | TRBV7-6 | TGTGCCAGCAGCTTCCGGACTAGCGGGAGGGCCATGGATGAGCAGTTCTTC | CASSFRTSGRAMDEQFF
once | - | TRBJ2-3 | TRBV27 | TGTGCCAGCAGTTTAGGGAGGAGCACAGATACGCAGTATTTT | CASSLGRSTDTQYF
- | - | TRBJ2-2 | TRBV21-1 | TGTGCCAGCAGCCTTCTGGCGGGACAGGGTTACCCCGGGGAGCTGTTTTTT | CASSLLAGQGYPGELFF
- | - | TRBJ1-2 | TRBV6-5 | TGTGCCAGCAGTTACGCAGGTAGTGGCTACACCTTC | CASSYAGSGYTF
- | - | TRBJ1-5 | TRBV28 | TGTGCCACCACGGACTACAGGAATCAGCCCCAGCATTTT | CATTDYRNQPQHF
- | TRBD1 | TRBJ2-2 | TRBV2 | TGTGCCAGCAGTTACAGGGGGCCGAACACCGGGGAGCTGTTTTTT | CASSYRGPNTGELFF
few | TRBD1 | TRBJ2-7 | TRBV4-1 | TGCGCCAGCAGCCTCCACAAAGGGGGCCCCCCTCCTTACCAATTCTACGAGCAGTACTTC | CASSLHKGGPPPYQFYEQYF
- | - | TRBJ1-1 | TRBV7-2 | TGTGCCAGCAGCTTAGAGGGACGGGGGCACACTGAAGCTTTCTTT | CASSLEGRGHTEAFF
- | - | TRBJ1-2 | TRBV28 | TGTGCCAGCAAACTGGGAGGGGGAAGTGAAGGCTACACCTTC | CASKLGGGSEGYTF
- | TRBD2 | TRBJ2-2 | TRBV7-6 | TGTGCCAGCAGCCTTCGGGGGGGCTCGGACACCGGGGAGCTGTTTTTT | CASSLRGGSDTGELFF
- | - | TRBJ1-2 | TRBV10-2 | TGCGCCAGCAGGGACCTTGCCTATGGCTACACCTTC | CASRDLAYGYTF
few | - | TRBJ1-1 | TRBV19 | TGTGCCAGTAGTATAGGGGGGGGAAACACTGAAGCTTTCTTT | CASSIGGGNTEAFF